A single sample gave rise to the 9 T cell receptor beta chains below, sequenced in a study of early T cells in non-severe SARS-CoV-2 infection. TCRdb re-analysed the 5' RACE reads in MiXCR, keeping a single row per CDR3 protein. The profile covers about 33,000 distinct CDR3 sequences, with 5.3% appearing a single time and roughly 29% taken by the ten largest. Source material: whole blood. These receptors originate from an adult who was a healthcare worker with PCR-confirmed SARS-CoV-2 infection or an uninfected control (not recorded which).

This clonotype was seen at least ten times. The chain recombines TRBV12-3 or TRBV12-4 with TRBJ1-1, with D uncertain. Trimming stripped 1 base from V and 3 bases from J, with 6 bases between. The CDR3 consists of 13 residues. The CDR3 region is CASSLGGDTEAFF. In DNA form, the CDR3 reads TGTGCCAGCAGTTTAGGGGGAGACACTGAAGCTTTCTTT.

Ten or more counts support this clonotype. V usage is TRBV29-1 and J usage is TRBJ1-1; D is ambiguous. This CDR3 is built from 12 residues. Trimming pared 6 bases from V and 0 bases from J, leaving 8 bases between. Germline assignment: CDR1 SQVTM and CDR2 ANQGSEA. The CDR3 sequence is CSVRRMNTEAFF. DNA of the CDR3: TGCAGCGTGAGGAGAATGAACACTGAAGCTTTCTTT.

This clonotype was detected ten times or more. This chain uses TRBV6-5 with TRBJ2-1; TRBD2 aligns across 10 bases. V gave up 6 bases and J gave up 8 bases; unmatched junction bases: 4. The germline V gene has CDR1 MNHEY and CDR2 SVGAGI. The CDR3 runs 13 residues. The CDR3 reads CASSPSGRDEQFF. The CDR3 nucleotides are TGTGCCAGCAGCCCTAGCGGGAGAGATGAGCAGTTCTTC.

The sample holds many counts of this clonotype. The chain combines TRBV5-1 with TRBJ2-1; 10 bases are a match to TRBD1. The germline V gene encodes CDR1 SGHRS and CDR2 YFSETQ. Trimming took 4 bases from V and 6 from J; bases not matched to a gene: 7. The CDR3 covers 15 residues. The CDR3 sequence: CASSIGQGDRNEQFF. As DNA, the CDR3 is TGCGCCAGCAGCATAGGACAGGGGGATCGCAATGAGCAGTTCTTC.

This clonotype was recorded at least ten times. The J gene is TRBJ2-1, the V gene TRBV9, with 8 bases aligning to TRBD1. The CDR3 runs to 16 residues. In germline, CDR1 is SGDLS, CDR2 YYNGEE. The ends lost 4 bases at V and 3 bases at J; junction bases unmatched: 9. The CDR3 nucleotides are TGTGCCAGCAGCACCTCCGACAGGGGTCACTACAATGAGCAGTTCTTC. Translation: CASSTSDRGHYNEQFF.

This clonotype was seen repeatedly, ten times or more. The V call is TRBV19, the J call TRBJ2-7; D gene ambiguous. From germline, CDR1 is LNHDA and CDR2 SQIVND (reference sequence). V lost 5 bases and J 0 bases, leaving 8 bases between the germline ends. CDR3 length: 13 residues. CDR3 loop: CASSRMRSYEQYF. Written as DNA, the CDR3 is TGTGCCAGTAGTCGAATGCGCTCCTACGAGCAGTACTTC.

In its sample, this clonotype was seen many times. The chain recombines TRBV12-3 or TRBV12-4 with TRBJ2-7, with 7 bases aligning to TRBD1. V was clipped by 6 bases and J by 2 bases; unmatched bases: 10. The CDR3 sequence is 15 residues long. The CDR3 sequence: CASSRTGGSTYEQYF. CDR3 DNA sequence: TGTGCCAGCAGCCGGACAGGTGGGAGTACCTACGAGCAGTACTTC.

This clonotype was seen repeatedly, ten times or more. The chain has TRBV6-2 or TRBV6-3 and TRBJ1-1, with D uncertain. This CDR3 spans 13 amino acids. V lost 5 bases to trimming and J lost 7 bases, with 14 bases between them. Germline CDR1 and CDR2: MNHEY and SVGEGT. CDR3 nucleotides: TGTGCCAGCAGTCCCCTTCCGGACTATGAAGCTTTCTTT. This translates into CASSPLPDYEAFF.

The chain combines TRBV6-1 with TRBJ2-7; 7 positions agree with TRBD1. Germline CDR1 MNHNS, CDR2 SASEGT. V was pared by 11 bases and J by 3 bases, with 13 bases of the junction left unmatched. This CDR3 comprises 14 residues. The CDR3 sequence is CACNSRDSYYEQYF. In DNA, the CDR3 is TGTGCCTGTAACTCCCGGGACAGTTACTACGAGCAGTACTTC.